What follows describes a single TCR beta chain. Here immunoSEQ multiplex PCR was the method, and the copy in TCRdb shows in-frame clones only, minus some. The table includes 160,000 or so clones, about four fifths detected once. This record belongs to a study of blood T cell repertoires in COVID-19. The CDR3 length is 14 residues. CDR1 is MGHDK and CDR2 is SYGVNS in the germline V gene. V was clipped by 3 bases and J by 6 bases, with 9 bases between them. Recovered status in Cohort 3 required two negative PCRs, clearance, or symptom resolution. The V gene is TRBV25-1, the J gene TRBJ1-6; D unresolved. The sequenced sample consisted of PBMCs or T cells enriched from blood (not recorded which). The receptor was derived from a woman between 55 and 75 years old who had recovered from COVID-19. This chain's CDR3 is CASSDGFPNSPLHF. CDR3 DNA: TGTGCCAGCAGTGACGGGTTTCCTAATTCACCCCTCCACTTT.